This T cell receptor (beta chain) was retrieved from a study of blood T cell repertoires in COVID-19. Study-wide background: In each case, the material was cDNA or gDNA derived from T cells, B-cell-depleted T cells, or PBMCs.

Original methodology: Estimated nucleated cell counts came from reference gene primer amplification. The method was immunoSEQ multiplex PCR; TCRdb's version includes in-frame clones alone and lacks a portion of them. V, J and clone size were drawn from that table, and D and trimming were deduced from the DNA. Of 250,000 to 300,000 clones listed, approximately 91% were seen once; the top ten hold roughly 2.1%. The CDR3 totals 14 residues. Germline CDR1 reads LGHDT; CDR2 reads YNNKEL (reference sequence). Between the trimmed V and J ends, which lost 0 bases and 6 bases, there was a span of 11 bases. The chain carries TRBV3-1 (or the pseudogene TRBV3-2) and TRBJ1-1, with a weak D call TRBD1 (6 bases). The sequencing sample was made of peripheral blood. This receptor was taken from a man in his fifties with acute or convalescent COVID-19. DNA for the CDR3: TGTGCCAGCAGCCAAGATCAGGGGAGGGCTGAAGCTTTCTTT. Protein sequence: CASSQDQGRAEAFF.